This T cell receptor beta chain derives from a study of regulatory dendritic cells for organ transplantation. A note on this clone: The antigen remains unidentified.

Sorted subsets were CFSE-labeled and cultured about 5 days with allogeneic dendritic cells. TCRdb's table, derived via immunoSEQ multiplex PCR, lists solely in-frame clones and lacks some. The sample consists of about 11,000 clones, 60% to 75% of them appearing once. Study findings and constraints: Between individuals, the alloreactive memory CD8+ T cell pool differed considerably.

With 5 bases clipped from V and 3 bases from J, the junction kept 9 bases outside the gene matches. The CDR3 is 15 amino acids. Germline CDR1 reads SGHDT; CDR2 reads YYEEEE. V gene TRBV5-6 combines with J gene TRBJ2-7, with 9 bases aligning to TRBD1. The receptor comes from a human donor in good health. Sequenced sample: memory CD4+ T cells from blood cultured with regulatory dendritic cells. The sample's subset: CD45RO+ memory T cells. In DNA, the CDR3 is TGTGCCAGCAGAAGTCGGGACAGGGACTTCTACGAGCAGTACTTC. As protein: CASRSRDRDFYEQYF.